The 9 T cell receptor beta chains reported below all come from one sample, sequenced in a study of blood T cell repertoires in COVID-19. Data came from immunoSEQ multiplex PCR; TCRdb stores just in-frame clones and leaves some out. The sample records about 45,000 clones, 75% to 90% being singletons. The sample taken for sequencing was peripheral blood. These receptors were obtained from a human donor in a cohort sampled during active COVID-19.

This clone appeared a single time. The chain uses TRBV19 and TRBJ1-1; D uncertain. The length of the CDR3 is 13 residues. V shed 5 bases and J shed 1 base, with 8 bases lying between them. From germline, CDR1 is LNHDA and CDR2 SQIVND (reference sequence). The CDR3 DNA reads TGTGCCAGTAGTTCTAGTCGGAACACTGAAGCTTTCTTT. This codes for CASSSSRNTEAFF.

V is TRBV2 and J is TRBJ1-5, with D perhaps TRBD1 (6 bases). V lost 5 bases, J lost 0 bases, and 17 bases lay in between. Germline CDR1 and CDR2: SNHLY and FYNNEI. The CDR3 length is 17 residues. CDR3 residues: CASSLPLGQFSNQPQHF. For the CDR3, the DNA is TGTGCCAGCAGTCTCCCGTTGGGACAATTTAGCAATCAGCCCCAGCATTTT.

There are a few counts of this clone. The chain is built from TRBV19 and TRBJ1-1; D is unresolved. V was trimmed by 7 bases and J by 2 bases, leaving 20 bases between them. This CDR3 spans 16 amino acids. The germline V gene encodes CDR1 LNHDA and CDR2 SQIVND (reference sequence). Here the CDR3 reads CASNRRRVDANTEAFF. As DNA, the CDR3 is TGTGCCAGTAACCGCCGCCGGGTAGATGCTAACACTGAAGCTTTCTTT.

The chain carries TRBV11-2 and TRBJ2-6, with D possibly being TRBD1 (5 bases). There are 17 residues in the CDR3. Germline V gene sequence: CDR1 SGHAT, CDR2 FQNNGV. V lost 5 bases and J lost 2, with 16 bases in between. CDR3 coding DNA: TGTGCCAGCAGCCCTCAGAAATGGGGCCCTGGGGCCAACGTCCTGACTTTC. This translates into CASSPQKWGPGANVLTF.

The CDR3 region is CASSGTGNNYGYTF. DNA for the CDR3: TGTGCCAGCAGCGGGACAGGAAATAACTATGGCTACACCTTC. The rearrangement uses TRBV3-1 (or the pseudogene TRBV3-2) and TRBJ1-2; 8 bases map to TRBD1. Germline V lookup: CDR1 LGHDT, CDR2 YNNKEL (reference sequence). V shed 5 bases and J 1 base; nucleotides not matched to a gene: 3. The CDR3 spans 14 residues.

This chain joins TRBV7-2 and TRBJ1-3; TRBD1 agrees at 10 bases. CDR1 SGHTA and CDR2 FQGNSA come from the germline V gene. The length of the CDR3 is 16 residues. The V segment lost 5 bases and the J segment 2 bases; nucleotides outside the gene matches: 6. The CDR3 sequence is CASSKQTGGPGNTIYF. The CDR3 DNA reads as TGTGCCAGCAGCAAACAGACAGGGGGCCCTGGAAACACCATATATTTT.

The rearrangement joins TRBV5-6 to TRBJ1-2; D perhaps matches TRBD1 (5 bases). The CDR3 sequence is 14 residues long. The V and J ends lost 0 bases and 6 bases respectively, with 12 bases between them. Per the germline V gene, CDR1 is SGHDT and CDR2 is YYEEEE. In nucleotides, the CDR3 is TGTGCCAGCAGCTTGGTAACAGGTTTACATGGCTACACCTTC. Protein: CASSLVTGLHGYTF.

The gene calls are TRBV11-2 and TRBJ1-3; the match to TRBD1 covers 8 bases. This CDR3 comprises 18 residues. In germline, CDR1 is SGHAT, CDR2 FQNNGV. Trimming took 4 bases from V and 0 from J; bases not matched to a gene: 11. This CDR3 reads CASSSDRGPIYSGNTIYF. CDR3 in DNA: TGTGCCAGCAGCTCCGACAGGGGCCCTATTTACTCTGGAAACACCATATATTTT.

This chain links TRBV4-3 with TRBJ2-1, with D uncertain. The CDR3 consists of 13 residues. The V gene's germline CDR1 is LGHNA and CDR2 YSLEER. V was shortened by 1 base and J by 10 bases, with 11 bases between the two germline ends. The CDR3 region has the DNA TGCGCCAGCAGCCAAGGATGGTTTCGGGAGCAGTTCTTC. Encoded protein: CASSQGWFREQFF.